The next 2 T cell receptor beta chains were all read from a single sample in a study of T cells after yellow fever vaccination. TCRdb re-analysed the 5' RACE reads in MiXCR, keeping a single row per CDR3 protein. Of about 550,000 distinct CDR3 sequences detected, around 21% appear once; the ten largest clones hold approximately 14%. The sequences come from PBMCs, collected 15 days after the yellow fever booster vaccination. The receptors stem from a man aged 25 to 40 who received the YFV17D yellow fever vaccine.

This clonotype was detected a few times. CDR3 region: CASADYPNNEQFF. The CDR3 region has the DNA TGTGCCAGCGCTGACTACCCGAACAATGAGCAGTTCTTC. This sequence joins TRBV6-6 and TRBJ2-1; possibly TRBD2 for D (5 bases). Germline assignment: CDR1 MNHNY and CDR2 SVGAGI (reference sequence). This CDR3 comprises 13 residues. The V end was cut by 8 bases, the J end by 5 bases, with 13 bases between.

This clonotype has a handful of counts. The chain has TRBV20-1 and TRBJ2-1; 13 positions match TRBD2. With 4 bases clipped from V and 8 bases from J, the junction kept 5 bases outside the gene matches. Germline V gene sequence: CDR1 DFQATT, CDR2 SNEGSKA (reference sequence). The CDR3 covers 14 residues. CDR3 DNA: TGCAGTGCTACAGGACTAGCGGGAGCTGATGAGCAGTTCTTC. It codes for CSATGLAGADEQFF.